This TCR beta chain is drawn from a study of T-cell reconstitution after alpha-beta-depleted transplantation in children. The CDR3 spans 13 residues. V shed 0 bases and J 6 bases; nucleotides not matched to a gene: 3. The germline V gene encodes CDR1 SGHRS and CDR2 YFSETQ. A TCRbeta library incorporating unique molecular identifiers was prepared. Each CDR3 protein is one row after TCRdb ran MiXCR on the PCR reads. The table includes approximately 240,000 distinct CDR3 sequences, 9.7% detected once. This clonotype came up many times. The origin of this receptor is a human donor who donated a stem cell graft to a child with SCID. The V and J genes are TRBV5-1 and TRBJ2-7; 7 nucleotides agree with TRBD1. Source: PBMCs from the stem cell graft donor, taken from the stem cell graft. The DNA of the CDR3 is TGCGCCAGCAGCTTGGGACAGGGCCTCGAGCAGTACTTC. This sequence encodes CASSLGQGLEQYF.